This T cell receptor beta chain is drawn from a study of blood T cell repertoires in COVID-19 (dated by TCRdb to the early 2020s). About the study as a whole: Samples from collaborators originated in the United States, Italy and Spain and spanned both the acute and convalescent phases of COVID-19. The prospective study material was composed of cDNA or gDNA derived from T cells, B-cell-depleted T cells, or PBMCs. The dataset comprised deeply sampled blood TCRbeta repertoires from subjects exposed to, actively infected with, or recovered from COVID-19. A freely available public database, intended as a resource for researchers studying the immune response to SARS-CoV-2, is where the repertoires were released. Samples were obtained from the ongoing ImmuneRACE study (first 160 participants) and from approximately 1,200 subjects provided by 6 global collaborators. The sample metadata nearly always contained a de-identified subject ID, COVID-19 status, age in years and sex. Where HLA class I and class II types were available, the types were taken from metadata supplied by the sample provider, not from assay-based typing. What the research found in general, with its limitations: Clinical and demographic metadata were provided uncurated, with the amount varying by source and participant.

V is clipped by 1 base and J by 7 bases, and the sequence between their germline boundaries is 8 bases long. CDR1 and CDR2, looked up from the germline V gene, are SGHVS and FQNEAQ. Measured from the cysteine to the phenylalanine, the CDR3 is 14 residues long. The sequence is cut down to CDR3 DNA, 42 bases in frame from base 1. Concerning this clone: Its target antigen remains unknown. Nothing much larger sits one base from this clone, and base qualities are not available.

TCRbeta CDR3 regions were amplified from genomic DNA by means of the immunoSEQ Assay, a bias-controlled multiplex PCR. Processing in the source paper ran as follows. Nucleated cell counts per sample were estimated from amplification of reference gene primers within the assay. To quantify the absolute abundance of each unique TCRbeta CDR3 rearrangement, sequence reads were collapsed and filtered. For each sample, productive Simpson clonality was calculated by taking the square root of Simpson's diversity index across productive rearrangements. TCRdb holds this immuneACCESS table with in-frame rearrangements only. Some clones are missing; in checked studies, unresolved V genes explain under half, and the rest has no known cause. That table supplies the V and J calls and clone size; D and trimming were determined from the DNA. The table for this sample lists 150,000 to 200,000 clones; over 75% of them were counted only once. The leading ten clones occupy roughly 9.6% of the sample.

Enrolling through a virtual design, the prospective study's participants ranged in age from roughly 18 to 90 years and lived across more than 20 United States geographic areas. Cohort assignment in the prospective study relied on participant-reported clinical history from a screening survey and a study questionnaire. Recovered participants in ImmuneRACE Cohort 3 were defined as having two consecutive negative NP/OP PCR tests, clearance from a healthcare professional, or resolution of symptoms. In the prospective study, whole blood, serum and a nasopharyngeal or oropharyngeal swab were collected from each participant by mobile phlebotomists. Over a roughly 2-month period, participants in the prospective study had the option of providing additional blood draws and questionnaires. Prospective study blood samples were shipped either frozen or at room temperature before DNA extraction.

The chain is made from TRBV7-8 and TRBJ1-6; the D segment could be TRBD1, given 5 matching bases. The sample consisted of PBMCs or T cells enriched from blood (not recorded which). The sequence came from a man aged 45 to 65 who had recovered from COVID-19. At the DNA level, the sequence is TGTGCCAGCAGCTTAGACACAGGCAATTCACCCCTCCACTTT. This gives the protein CASSLDTGNSPLHF.